The 27 T cell receptor beta chains presented below share a single source sample, sequenced in a study of T cells in localized non-small cell lung cancer. The assay was immunoSEQ multiplex PCR, and TCRdb's table has in-frame clones only and misses some. Seen here are around 15,000 clones, 75% to 90% observed once, and the top ten hold less than 5%. This material consisted of peripheral blood, taken before any cancer treatment. All receptors come from a woman aged 35-75 years with stage I lung adenocarcinoma.

Concerning this clone: The junction differs from germline at one of its ends, possibly a read error. Other DNA sequences in the sample encode the same CDR3. The chain links TRBV6-5 to TRBJ1-5; D call uncertain. The CDR3 length is 13 residues. Germline CDR1 is MNHEY and CDR2 is SVGAGI. CDR3 protein: CASSYSRDQPQHF. Written as DNA, the CDR3 is TGTGCCAGCAGTTACTCGAGGGATCAGCCCCAGCACTTT.

The V and J genes are TRBV6-6 and TRBJ2-5; D gene ambiguous. Germline V gene data show CDR1 as MNHNY and CDR2 as SVGAGI (reference sequence). V lost 4 bases to trimming and J lost 2 bases, with 11 bases between them. The CDR3 extends over 14 amino acids. The CDR3 loop reads CASSLAQSQETQYF. The CDR3, as DNA: TGTGCCAGCAGTTTGGCCCAGTCACAAGAGACCCAGTACTTC.

This clone was detected once. The chain employs TRBV7-9 and TRBJ1-1; unclear D gene. Germline V lookup: CDR1 SEHNR, CDR2 FQNEAQ (reference sequence). The CDR3 extends over 14 amino acids. V was shortened by 6 bases and J by 1 base, with 12 bases between the two germline ends. The CDR3 DNA is TGTGCCAGCAGGTACCTTAACCCGAACACTGAAGCTTTCTTT. It codes for CASRYLNPNTEAFF.

This clone came up once. This chain joins TRBV6-1 and TRBJ1-6; 9 nucleotides agree with TRBD1. The CDR3 has 16 residues. V lost 2 bases to trimming and J lost 9 bases; unmatched junction nucleotides: 8. Germline V gene lookup returns CDR1 MNHNS and CDR2 SASEGT. The CDR3 sequence is CASSERGQGLSSPLHF. CDR3 coding DNA: TGTGCCAGCAGTGAACGCGGACAGGGGTTAAGTTCACCCCTCCACTTT.

V is TRBV28 and J is TRBJ1-2, with TRBD1 identical over 8 bases. V lost 5 bases and J lost 4; bases outside the gene matches: 9. Per germline, CDR1 MDHEN and CDR2 SYDVKM. CDR3 size: 15 residues. CDR3 amino acids: CASSPRDRPLYGYTF. The CDR3 region has the DNA TGTGCCAGCAGTCCCAGGGACAGGCCCCTCTATGGCTACACCTTC.

The V and J genes are TRBV6-5 and TRBJ2-7; D remains ambiguous. Germline loops: CDR1 MNHEY, CDR2 SVGAGI. The V and J ends lost 5 bases and 4 bases respectively, with 6 bases between them. The CDR3 loop spans 11 amino acids. CDR3 sequence reads: CASSRDYEQYF. The CDR3 DNA is TGTGCCAGCAGTAGAGATTACGAGCAGTACTTC.

This chain links TRBV5-5 with TRBJ2-3; 9 bases fit TRBD2. CDR1 is SGHKS and CDR2 is YYEKEE in the germline V gene (reference sequence). The ends lost 0 bases at V and 4 bases at J; junction bases unmatched: 3. The CDR3 is 15 amino acids. The CDR3 nucleotides are TGTGCCAGCAGCTTGGCTAGCGGGGTAGCAGATACGCAGTATTTT. It yields the protein CASSLASGVADTQYF.

This chain connects TRBV7-2 to TRBJ1-5, with D uncertain. This CDR3 contains 14 residues. Trimming removed 4 bases at V and 7 bases at J, with 14 bases between. The germline CDR1 and CDR2 sequences are SGHTA and FQGNSA. The CDR3 coding sequence is TGTGCCAGCAGCTACGCCAAATTTGGGCAGCCCCAGCATTTT. Residues: CASSYAKFGQPQHF.

The chain uses TRBV29-1 and TRBJ2-3, with D maybe TRBD2 (5 bases). The germline V gene has CDR1 SQVTM and CDR2 ANQGSEA. V gave up 3 bases and J gave up 4 bases, with 14 bases separating them. The CDR3 has 14 amino acids. CDR3 bases: TGCAGCGTTGATACGGGGAGAGGCCCAGATACGCAGTATTTT. Residues: CSVDTGRGPDTQYF.

The genes are TRBV6-1 and TRBJ1-3; the D gene is possibly TRBD1 (5 bases). The ends were cut back, 8 bases at V and 1 base at J, with 9 bases in the middle. From germline, CDR1 is MNHNS and CDR2 SASEGT. The CDR3 has 13 amino acids. CDR3 protein: CASGRQSGNTIYF. The CDR3 nucleotides read TGTGCCAGCGGGAGACAGTCTGGAAACACCATATATTTT.

The DNA for the CDR3 is TGTGCCAGCAAGGACGGCGGGTATAGCTCCTACGAGCAGTACTTC. This encodes CASKDGGYSSYEQYF. The chain uses TRBV2 and TRBJ2-7, with D possibly being TRBD2 (5 bases). The V gene's germline CDR1 is SNHLY and CDR2 FYNNEI. This CDR3 has 15 amino acids. Trimming removed 7 bases from V and 0 bases from J, with 16 bases in between.

CDR3 sequence reads: CASSERFRGGGTDTQYF. Here the CDR3 DNA reads TGTGCCAGCAGTGAAAGGTTCCGGGGGGGCGGGACAGATACGCAGTATTTT. This chain uses TRBV6-1 with TRBJ2-3, with 8 nucleotides matching TRBD2. Looked up from germline, CDR1 is MNHNS and CDR2 is SASEGT. The trim removed 2 bases at V and 3 bases at J, leaving 10 bases unmatched. The CDR3 length is 17 residues.

For this clone: At one of its ends the junction is not consistent with the germline gene, which may arise from a read error. The rearrangement links TRBV6-5 to TRBJ1-4, with 7 bases that match TRBD1. The CDR3 loop spans 13 amino acids. The V gene's germline CDR1 is MNHEY and CDR2 SVGAGI. The CDR3 region is CASSYSIRDRQTF. CDR3 coding DNA: TGTGCCAGCAGTTACTCGATCCGGGACAGACAGACTTTT.

This clone occurred once. The chain couples TRBV2 to TRBJ2-3, with D unclear. V was pared by 3 bases and J by 6 bases, with 7 bases between. CDR1 is SNHLY and CDR2 is FYNNEI in the germline V gene. The CDR3 runs to 12 residues. CDR3 coding DNA: TGTGCCAGCAGTGACAACGCTGATACGCAGTATTTT. This encodes CASSDNADTQYF.

The V gene is TRBV28, the J gene TRBJ1-4; the D is unclear. The germline V gene has CDR1 MDHEN and CDR2 SYDVKM. This CDR3 comprises 12 residues. V was pared by 8 bases and J by 8 bases, with 12 bases between. In DNA, the CDR3 is TGTGCCAGCCGAGGGTTTAGGGAAAAACTGTTTTTT. As protein: CASRGFREKLFF. The whole variable domain, filled in from reference TRBV28 and TRBJ1-4, reads DVKVTQSSRYLVKRTGEKVFLECVQDMDHENMFWYRQDPGLGLRLIYFSYDVKMKEKGDIPEGYSVSREKKERFSLILESASTNQTSMYLCASRGFREKLFFGSGTQLSVL.

The chain couples TRBV6-1 to TRBJ2-1; the D gene is possibly TRBD2 (6 bases). This CDR3 is built from 15 residues. Germline V CDR1 and CDR2: MNHNS, SASEGT. V gave up 6 bases and J gave up 6 bases, with 18 bases separating them. CDR3 in DNA: TGTGCCAGCAGCGAGATGGCCGGGACTGGCAATGAGCAGTTCTTC. As protein: CASSEMAGTGNEQFF.

This chain joins TRBV19 and TRBJ2-1; D is uncertain. The CDR3 sequence is 12 residues long. The germline gives CDR1 LNHDA, CDR2 SQIVND (reference sequence). V lost 3 bases to trimming and J lost 7 bases, with 7 bases between them. CDR3 region: CASSMGWNEQFF. The CDR3, as DNA: TGTGCCAGTAGTATGGGCTGGAATGAGCAGTTCTTC.

Here the CDR3 reads CASSLAVSNYGYTF. CDR3 bases: TGTGCCAGCAGCTTAGCTGTCAGTAACTATGGCTACACCTTC. The chain links TRBV7-2 to TRBJ1-2; D unresolved. The CDR3 extends over 14 amino acids. In germline, CDR1 is SGHTA, CDR2 FQGNSA. V was clipped by 0 bases and J by 1 base, with 6 bases between them.

The chain joins TRBV6-5 to TRBJ2-2; unclear D gene. CDR1 and CDR2 from the germline V gene are MNHEY and SVGAGI. Trimming shortened V by 2 bases and J by 0 bases, and 7 bases separated the two germline ends. CDR3 length: 15 amino acids. The CDR3 protein is CASSYGVSNTGELFF. The CDR3 DNA reads as TGTGCCAGCAGTTACGGGGTGTCGAACACCGGGGAGCTGTTTTTT.

The chain joins TRBV7-2 to TRBJ2-7; the D call may be TRBD1 or TRBD2 (5 bases each). With 6 bases removed from V and 5 bases from J, the gap between germline ends came to 11 bases. The CDR3 loop spans 12 amino acids. CDR1 and CDR2 (germline): SGHTA, FQGNSA. CDR3 sequence: CASRSRGDEQYF. In DNA, the CDR3 is TGTGCCAGCAGGTCGCGAGGGGACGAGCAGTACTTC.

The J gene is TRBJ2-1, the V gene TRBV5-1; D gene ambiguous. The CDR3 runs 12 residues. Trimming took 0 bases from V and 5 from J, leaving 3 bases between them. Per the germline V gene, CDR1 is SGHRS and CDR2 is YFSETQ. The CDR3 DNA sequence: TGCGCCAGCAGCTTGGGAAACAATGAGCAGTTCTTC. Translation: CASSLGNNEQFF.

This clone was seen once. The genes are TRBV11-3 and TRBJ1-1; 9 nucleotides line up with TRBD1. Germline CDR1 reads SGHNT; CDR2 reads YENEEA. V lost 4 bases and J lost 5; bases outside the gene matches: 11. This CDR3 has 16 amino acids. The CDR3 sequence: CASSSGTGYGDTEAFF. CDR3 bases: TGTGCCAGCAGCTCCGGGACAGGGTATGGCGATACTGAAGCTTTCTTT.

The chain links TRBV4-2 to TRBJ2-5, with 12 bases that match TRBD2. Germline CDR1 is LGHNA and CDR2 is YNFKEQ. J gave up 4 bases and V 2 bases, and 8 bases lay outside the gene matches. This CDR3 contains 17 residues. The CDR3 here is CASSQPPGTSGSETQYF. The CDR3 DNA reads as TGTGCCAGCAGCCAACCGCCCGGGACTAGCGGGTCAGAGACCCAGTACTTC.

This clone came up once. CDR3 DNA sequence: TGCGCCAGCAGGGGTAGCGGGGGAATTTTGGTAGAAGAGACCCAGTACTTC. It is translated as CASRGSGGILVEETQYF. The J gene is TRBJ2-5, the V gene TRBV10-2, with 9 bases identical to TRBD2. V lost 6 bases and J lost 3; bases outside the gene matches: 14. The CDR3 spans 17 residues. The germline V gene has CDR1 WSHSY and CDR2 SAAADI.

This clone came up once. V is TRBV9 and J is TRBJ1-1; D is undetermined. There are 16 residues in the CDR3. Between the trimmed V and J ends, which lost 0 bases and 5 bases, there was a span of 17 bases. CDR1 is SGDLS, CDR2 YYNGEE, per germline. Written as DNA, the CDR3 is TGTGCCAGCAGCGTAGCTACTTCTCTCCTTCCGACTGAAGCTTTCTTT. This encodes CASSVATSLLPTEAFF.

The chain couples TRBV7-8 to TRBJ2-3; 15 nucleotides match TRBD2. The germline gives CDR1 SGHVS, CDR2 FQNEAQ. With V trimmed by 4 bases and J by 2 bases, 4 bases remained unmatched. This CDR3 has 17 residues. The CDR3 DNA reads TGTGCCAGCAGCTCGAGGACTAGCGGGGGGGTCACAGATACGCAGTATTTT. The encoded protein is CASSSRTSGGVTDTQYF. Full variable domain (remainder filled in from reference TRBV7-8 and TRBJ2-3): GAGVSQSPRYKVAKRGQDVALRCDPISGHVSLFWYQQALGQGPEFLTYFQNEAQLDKSGLPSDRFFAERPEGSVSTLKIQRTQQEDSAVYLCASSSRTSGGVTDTQYFGPGTRLTVL.

The J gene is TRBJ2-5, the V gene TRBV19, with TRBD1 as a possible D gene (6 bases). Trimming shortened V by 4 bases and J by 5 bases, and 20 bases separated the two germline ends. Germline V CDR1 and CDR2: LNHDA, SQIVND (reference sequence). This CDR3 is built from 16 residues. CDR3: CASSTVGTRKGETQYF. As DNA, the CDR3 is TGTGCCAGTAGTACTGTGGGGACACGGAAAGGGGAGACCCAGTACTTC.